This T cell receptor (beta chain) emerged from a study of blood T cell repertoires in COVID-19. Study information: Samples of COVID-19 (acute and convalescent) were obtained from the United States, Italy and Spain. The cDNA or gDNA used as material had been derived from T cells, B-cell-depleted T cells, or PBMCs.

Per the original data handling: From reference gene primer amplification, estimates of nucleated cell counts were derived. Only in-frame clones appear in the TCRdb table, and some are missing; sequencing was by immunoSEQ multiplex PCR. V, J and clone size derive from that table, while D and trimming were established from the DNA sequence. The sample contains approximately 150,000 clones, 83% of which appear only once. The V end lost 1 base, the J end lost 8 bases, and 14 bases lay between the germline ends. The CDR3 spans 15 residues. Germline V gene sequence: CDR1 MGHDK, CDR2 SYGVNS. This TCR derives from a woman in her 70s who had recovered from COVID-19. Sequences were obtained from peripheral blood. This chain links TRBV25-1 with TRBJ1-4; no clear D. CDR3 amino acids: CASSEFLQNGEKLFF. The CDR3 nucleotides read TGTGCCAGCAGTGAATTTTTACAAAACGGGGAAAAACTGTTTTTT.